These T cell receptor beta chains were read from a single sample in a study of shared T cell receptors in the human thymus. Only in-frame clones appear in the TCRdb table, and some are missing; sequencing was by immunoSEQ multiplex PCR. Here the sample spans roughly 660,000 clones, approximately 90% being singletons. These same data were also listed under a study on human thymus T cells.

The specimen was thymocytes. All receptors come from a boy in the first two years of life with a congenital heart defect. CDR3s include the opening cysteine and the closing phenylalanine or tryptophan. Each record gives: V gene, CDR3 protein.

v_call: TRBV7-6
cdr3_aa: CASSLVKGVNTQYF

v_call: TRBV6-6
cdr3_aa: CASSYSIMSYGYTF

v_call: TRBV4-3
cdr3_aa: CASSQDKIKREFYEQYF

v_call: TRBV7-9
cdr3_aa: CASSWLAGASTDTQYF

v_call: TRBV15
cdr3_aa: CATSRGTAPGAFF

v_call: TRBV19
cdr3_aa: CASSIGAGGPGNEQFF

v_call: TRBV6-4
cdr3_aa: CASSDSYVERGSYNEQFF

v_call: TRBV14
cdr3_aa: CASSQGAGGSQNEQFF

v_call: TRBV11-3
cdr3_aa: CASSLGDRVVWNTEAFF

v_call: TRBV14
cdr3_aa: CASSLGVAGGEDEQYF

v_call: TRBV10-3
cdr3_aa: CAISGQFKWGANVLTF

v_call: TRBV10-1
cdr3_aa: CASRPPGGGGQETQYF

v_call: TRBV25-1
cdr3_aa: CASSTDRGTGELFF

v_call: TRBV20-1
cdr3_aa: CSAGADTEAFF

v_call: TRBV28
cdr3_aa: CAIRTSGNAGELFF

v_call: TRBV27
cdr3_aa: CASSLLRRDNTGKLFF

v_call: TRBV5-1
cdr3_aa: CASRTGDRETQYF

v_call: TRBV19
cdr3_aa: CASTPRLENTGNQPQHF

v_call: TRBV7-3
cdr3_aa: CASSLQREGANEQFF

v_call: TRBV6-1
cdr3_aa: CASSPPTGVSYEQYF